This T cell receptor beta chain was obtained from a study of monozygotic twins with inflammatory bowel disease. Overall study findings and caveats: Among twins, concordant and discordant pairs did not differ in repertoire similarity, possibly from limited power.

With respect to this clonotype: Its antigen is not identified.

With the 5' RACE reads reprocessed, TCRdb shows one record per CDR3 protein and no DNA. This listing includes roughly 150,000 distinct CDR3 sequences. This CDR3 comprises 12 residues. Looked up from germline, CDR1 is SGHTA and CDR2 is FQGTGA. The V and J genes are TRBV7-3 and TRBJ2-1; TCRdb indicates TRBD1, and absent DNA this call remains unverified. Input material: blood. The origin of this receptor is a human donor with ulcerative colitis or Crohn's disease, or a healthy co-twin of an affected twin (not recorded which). The CDR3 spells CASSWGPNEQFF.